The next 7 T cell receptor beta chains were all read from a single sample in a study of post-analysis software for immune sequencing data. Findings of the study overall: Roughly 5 TRBV segments, including TRBV5-6, TRBV5-1 and TRBV20-1, were more frequent in patients than controls.

cDNA libraries for TCR beta contained unique molecular identifiers. Via MiXCR, TCRdb re-called the PCR reads, giving one row per CDR3 protein. The table records hundreds of thousands of distinct CDR3 sequences, roughly 27% of them present only once. These receptors have no known antigen. The sample was blood. These receptors were obtained from a girl aged 5 to 17 with multiple sclerosis.

This clonotype was recorded a few times. The chain carries TRBV29-1 and TRBJ1-1; D is uncertain. The length of the CDR3 is 12 residues. Deletions cut 1 base from V and 4 bases from J, with 7 bases between. Per the germline V gene, CDR1 is SQVTM and CDR2 is ANQGSEA. CDR3 amino acids: CSVEVGFTEAFF. The CDR3 nucleotides are TGCAGCGTTGAAGTGGGTTTCACTGAAGCTTTCTTT.

V is TRBV6-5 and J is TRBJ1-2; D gene unclear. CDR1 is MNHEY and CDR2 is SVGAGI in the germline V gene. V lost 11 bases to trimming and J lost 5 bases, with 15 bases between them. The CDR3 has 12 amino acids. The DNA of the CDR3 is TGTGCCGCCTGGGTCACAGTTTATGGCTACACCTTC. Translation: CAAWVTVYGYTF.

This clonotype has more than one count but fewer than ten. The CDR3 spells CASSLFVGTYEQYF. The CDR3 nucleotides read TGTGCCAGCAGCTTGTTCGTAGGTACCTACGAGCAGTACTTC. V gene TRBV5-5 combines with J gene TRBJ2-5; no reliable D call. The DNA matches TRBJ2-7 better at its end, which makes the J call doubtful. Germline CDR1 is SGHKS and CDR2 is YYEKEE (reference sequence). This CDR3 spans 14 amino acids.

The V gene is TRBV5-1, the J gene TRBJ2-1, with 8 bases that match TRBD1. The CDR3 length is 15 residues. The J segment lost 9 bases and the V segment lost 1 base, leaving 9 bases of the junction unmatched. In germline, CDR1 is SGHRS, CDR2 YFSETQ. CDR3 nucleotides: TGCGCCAGCAGCTTGAGGACAGGGATAGGATCTGAGCAGTTCTTC. It codes for CASSLRTGIGSEQFF.

This clonotype has a handful of counts. V gene TRBV7-6 combines with J gene TRBJ2-6; a weak D match, TRBD1 (5 bases). This CDR3 is 18 amino acids long. The germline CDR1 and CDR2 sequences are SGHVS and FNYEAQ. Trimming pared 5 bases from V and 0 bases from J, leaving 17 bases between. CDR3 DNA: TGTGCCAGCAGCCCCTCGGCAGGGCTCTACTCTGGGGCCAACGTCCTGACTTTC. Translating it yields CASSPSAGLYSGANVLTF.

This clonotype occurred a few times. The rearrangement links TRBV20-1 to TRBJ2-7; the match to TRBD1 covers 11 bases. Trimming at V came to 5 bases and at J to 2 bases, leaving 8 bases not matched to a gene. CDR3 length: 15 amino acids. The germline gives CDR1 DFQATT, CDR2 SNEGSKA (reference sequence). The CDR3: CSAWGGQGDAYEQYF. The CDR3 DNA follows: TGCAGTGCTTGGGGGGGACAGGGGGATGCCTACGAGCAGTACTTC.

In this sample, this clonotype turned up many times. The CDR3 protein is CSVRRSGGKDGYTF. CDR3 DNA: TGCAGCGTCCGCCGCAGTGGGGGGAAGGATGGCTACACCTTC. The genes are TRBV29-1 and TRBJ1-2, with D possibly matching TRBD1 (5 bases). Germline values: CDR1 SQVTM, CDR2 ANQGSEA. The V and J ends lost 6 bases and 6 bases respectively, with 20 bases between them. The CDR3 is 14 residues long.